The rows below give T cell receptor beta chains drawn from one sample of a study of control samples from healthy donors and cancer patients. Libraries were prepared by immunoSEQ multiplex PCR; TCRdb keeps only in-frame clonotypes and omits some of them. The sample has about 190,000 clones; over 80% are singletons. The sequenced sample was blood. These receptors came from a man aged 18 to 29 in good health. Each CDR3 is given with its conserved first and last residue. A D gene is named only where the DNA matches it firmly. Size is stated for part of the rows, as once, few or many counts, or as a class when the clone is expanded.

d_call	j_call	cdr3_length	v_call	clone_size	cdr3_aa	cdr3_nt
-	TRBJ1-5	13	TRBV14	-	CASSQETRQPQHF	TGTGCCAGCAGCCAAGAAACGCGGCAGCCCCAGCATTTT
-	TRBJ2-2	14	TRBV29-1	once	CSVDEGRNTGELFF	TGCAGCGTTGATGAGGGCAGGAACACCGGGGAGCTGTTTTTT
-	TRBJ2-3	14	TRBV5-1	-	CASSLSGGGDTQYF	TGCGCCAGCAGCTTGTCTGGGGGCGGAGATACGCAGTATTTT
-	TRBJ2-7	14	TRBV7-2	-	CASSLQGGSYEQYF	TGTGCCAGCAGCTTACAGGGGGGTTCCTACGAGCAGTACTTC
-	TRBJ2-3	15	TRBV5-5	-	CASSLDRHKADTQYF	TGTGCCAGCAGCCTGGACAGACATAAAGCAGATACGCAGTATTTT
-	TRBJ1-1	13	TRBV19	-	CASNIRDGREAFF	TGTGCCAGCAACATCCGGGACGGGAGGGAAGCTTTCTTT
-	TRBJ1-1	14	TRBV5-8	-	CASSSARLNTEAFF	TGTGCCAGCAGCTCGGCCAGATTGAACACTGAAGCTTTCTTT
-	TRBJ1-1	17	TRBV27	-	CASSLSHHRRGNTEAFF	TGTGCCAGCAGTTTATCCCATCACAGAAGGGGAAACACTGAAGCTTTCTTT
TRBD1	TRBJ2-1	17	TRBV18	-	CASSPLPGQGGSNEQFF	TGTGCCAGCTCACCACTCCCGGGACAGGGTGGGAGCAATGAGCAGTTCTTC
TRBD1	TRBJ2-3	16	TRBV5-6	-	CASSIRDRGSTDTQYF	TGTGCCAGCAGCATCCGGGACAGGGGTAGCACAGATACGCAGTATTTT
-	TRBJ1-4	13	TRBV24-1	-	CATSDATNEKLFF	TGTGCCACCAGTGATGCAACTAATGAAAAACTGTTTTTT
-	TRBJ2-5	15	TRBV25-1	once	CASSGTLGEEETQYF	TGTGCCAGCAGTGGTACTCTGGGGGAGGAAGAGACCCAGTACTTC
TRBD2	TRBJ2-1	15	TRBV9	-	CASSATSRSYNEQFF	TGTGCCAGCAGCGCGACTAGCCGGTCCTACAATGAGCAGTTCTTC
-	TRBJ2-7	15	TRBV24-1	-	CATSAPLGQGYEQYF	TGTGCCACCAGTGCCCCCCTAGGTCAGGGTTACGAGCAGTACTTC
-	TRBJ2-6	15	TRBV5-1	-	CASSLGFSGANVLTF	TGCGCCAGCAGCCTGGGGTTCTCTGGGGCCAACGTCCTGACTTTC
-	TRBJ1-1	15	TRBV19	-	CASLRRIAGDTEAFF	TGTGCCAGTCTCAGGCGGATAGCAGGGGACACTGAAGCTTTCTTT
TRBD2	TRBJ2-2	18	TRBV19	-	CASSMGSSGGSNTGELFF	TGTGCCAGTAGTATGGGTAGTAGCGGGGGGTCCAACACCGGGGAGCTGTTTTTT
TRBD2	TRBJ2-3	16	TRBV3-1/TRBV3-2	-	CASSQDPAGGADTQYF	TGTGCCAGCAGCCAAGATCCGGCGGGGGGGGCAGATACGCAGTATTTT
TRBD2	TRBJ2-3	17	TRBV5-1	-	CASSLAPSGGSTDTQYF	TGCGCCAGCAGCTTGGCCCCTAGCGGGGGGTCTACAGATACGCAGTATTTT
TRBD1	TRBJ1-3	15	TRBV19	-	CASRTEQGTGNTIYF	TGTGCCAGTCGAACGGAACAGGGGACTGGAAACACCATATATTTT
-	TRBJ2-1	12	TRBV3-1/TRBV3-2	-	CASKGPPGEQFF	TGTGCCAGCAAGGGGCCCCCAGGTGAGCAGTTCTTC
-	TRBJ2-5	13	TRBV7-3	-	CASSSGLQETQYF	TGTGCCAGCAGCTCGGGACTTCAAGAGACCCAGTACTTC
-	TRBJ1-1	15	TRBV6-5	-	CASRLREGGNTEAFF	TGTGCCAGCCGTTTAAGAGAAGGAGGAAACACTGAAGCTTTCTTT
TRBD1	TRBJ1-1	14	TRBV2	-	CASSEDRGLAEAFF	TGTGCCAGCAGCGAGGACAGGGGGCTCGCTGAAGCTTTCTTT
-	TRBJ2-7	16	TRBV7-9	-	CASSLYRGSGEYEQYF	TGTGCCAGCAGCTTATATCGGGGATCGGGGGAGTACGAGCAGTACTTC
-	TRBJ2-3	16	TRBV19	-	CASFGWGTGDTDTQYF	TGTGCCAGTTTCGGATGGGGGACTGGGGACACAGATACGCAGTATTTT
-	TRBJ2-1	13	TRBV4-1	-	CASSQGVLEEQFF	TGCGCCAGCAGCCAAGGAGTGCTGGAGGAGCAGTTCTTC
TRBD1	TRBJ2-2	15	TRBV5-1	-	CASSLRTGDTGELFF	TGCGCCAGCAGCTTGAGGACAGGGGACACCGGGGAGCTGTTTTTT
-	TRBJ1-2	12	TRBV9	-	CASSFPLNGYTF	TGTGCCAGCAGCTTCCCTTTAAATGGCTACACCTTC
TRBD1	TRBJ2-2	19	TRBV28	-	CASSSPPSGTGVYTGELFF	TGTGCCAGCAGTTCCCCCCCCTCCGGGACAGGGGTTTACACCGGGGAGCTGTTTTTT
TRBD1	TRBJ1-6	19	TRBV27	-	CASSFEGQYVGAYNSPLHF	TGTGCCAGCAGTTTTGAGGGACAGTATGTTGGGGCCTATAATTCACCCCTCCACTTT
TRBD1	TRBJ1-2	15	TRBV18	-	CASSPTRQGSEYYTF	TGTGCCAGCTCACCTACAAGACAGGGTAGTGAATACTACACCTTC
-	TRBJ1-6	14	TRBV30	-	CAWSQGKNNSPLHF	TGTGCCTGGAGTCAGGGGAAGAATAATTCACCCCTCCACTTT
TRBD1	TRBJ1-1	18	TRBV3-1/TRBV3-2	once	CASSQRWDRGRVSTEAFF	TGTGCCAGCAGCCAAAGGTGGGACAGGGGGCGAGTTAGCACTGAAGCTTTCTTT
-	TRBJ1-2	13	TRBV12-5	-	CASGLGGPWGYTF	TGTGCTAGTGGTTTGGGGGGGCCCTGGGGCTACACCTTC
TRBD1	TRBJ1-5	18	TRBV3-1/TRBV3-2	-	CASSQDLPGQGGNQPQHF	TGTGCCAGCAGCCAAGACTTACCGGGACAGGGGGGGAATCAGCCCCAGCATTTT
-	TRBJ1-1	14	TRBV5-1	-	CASSLGRVNTEAFF	TGCGCCAGCAGCTTGGGACGCGTGAACACTGAAGCTTTCTTT
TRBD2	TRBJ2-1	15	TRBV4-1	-	CASSQDGRTSGLAFF	TGCGCCAGCAGCCAAGATGGTCGGACTAGCGGGCTGGCGTTCTTC
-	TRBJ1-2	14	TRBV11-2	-	CASSSRTSVYGYTF	TGTGCCAGCAGTTCCAGGACGTCGGTCTATGGCTACACCTTC
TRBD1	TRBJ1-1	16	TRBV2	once	CASRLTGQRTITEAFF	TGTGCCAGCAGACTGACAGGGCAGAGGACTATCACTGAAGCTTTCTTT
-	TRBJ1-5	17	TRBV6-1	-	CASSEEDILRGNQPQHF	TGTGCCAGCAGTGAAGAGGACATACTGAGAGGCAATCAGCCCCAGCATTTT
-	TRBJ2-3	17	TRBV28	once	CASSSPWGGAWGDTQYF	TGTGCCAGCAGTTCCCCTTGGGGCGGGGCTTGGGGAGATACGCAGTATTTT
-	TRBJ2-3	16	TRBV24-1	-	CATSDSRDGGTDTQYF	TGTGCCACCAGTGATTCGAGAGATGGTGGCACAGATACGCAGTATTTT
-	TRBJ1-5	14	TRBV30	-	CAWSVSGVSQPQHF	TGTGCCTGGAGTGTATCGGGGGTTAGTCAGCCCCAGCATTTT
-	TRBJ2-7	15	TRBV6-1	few	CASSEAYGTRYEQYF	TGTGCCAGCAGTGAAGCGTACGGCACACGCTACGAGCAGTACTTC
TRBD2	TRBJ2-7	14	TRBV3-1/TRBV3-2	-	CASSLTSGSYEQYF	TGTGCCAGCAGCCTGACTAGCGGCTCCTACGAGCAGTACTTC
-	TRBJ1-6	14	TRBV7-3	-	CASSLGRGGSPLHF	TGTGCCAGCAGTTTGGGAAGGGGGGGATCACCCCTCCACTTT
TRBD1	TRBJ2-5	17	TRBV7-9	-	CASSFATGTGGLETQYF	TGTGCCAGCAGCTTCGCTACCGGGACAGGGGGCTTAGAGACCCAGTACTTC
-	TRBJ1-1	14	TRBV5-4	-	CASRSNIGPQGAFF	TGTGCCAGCAGATCCAACATAGGTCCCCAGGGAGCTTTCTTT
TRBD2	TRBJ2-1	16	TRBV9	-	CASSVATGGPYNEQFF	TGTGCCAGCAGCGTAGCTACGGGGGGGCCCTACAATGAGCAGTTCTTC
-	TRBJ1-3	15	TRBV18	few	CASSPPGSPGDTIYF	TGTGCCAGCTCACCACCGGGTTCCCCGGGCGACACCATATATTTT
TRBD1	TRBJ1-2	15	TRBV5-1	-	CASSLEATGGHGYTF	TGCGCCAGCAGCTTGGAAGCGACAGGGGGCCATGGCTACACCTTC
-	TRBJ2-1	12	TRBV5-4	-	CASSLGSLGQFF	TGTGCCAGCAGCTTGGGGAGTTTGGGGCAGTTCTTC
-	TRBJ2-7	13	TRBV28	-	CASSLGGNYEQYF	TGTGCCAGCAGTTTAGGAGGTAACTACGAGCAGTACTTC
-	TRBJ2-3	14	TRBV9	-	CASSVSSSTDTQYF	TGTGCCAGCAGCGTGAGCAGTTCCACAGATACGCAGTATTTT
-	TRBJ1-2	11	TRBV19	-	CASTHSYGYTF	TGTGCCAGTACCCACTCCTATGGCTACACCTTC
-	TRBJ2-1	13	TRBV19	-	CASRTGMDNEQFF	TGTGCCAGTAGAACCGGGATGGACAATGAGCAGTTCTTC
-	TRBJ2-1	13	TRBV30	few	CAWGGRSYNEQFF	TGTGCCTGGGGGGGTAGATCCTACAATGAGCAGTTCTTC
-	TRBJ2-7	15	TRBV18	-	CASSPLPDKAYEQYF	TGTGCCAGCTCACCACTTCCGGACAAAGCCTACGAGCAGTACTTC
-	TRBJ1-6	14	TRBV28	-	CASSRGHPTSPLHF	TGTGCCAGCAGTCGGGGACACCCGACTTCACCCCTCCACTTT